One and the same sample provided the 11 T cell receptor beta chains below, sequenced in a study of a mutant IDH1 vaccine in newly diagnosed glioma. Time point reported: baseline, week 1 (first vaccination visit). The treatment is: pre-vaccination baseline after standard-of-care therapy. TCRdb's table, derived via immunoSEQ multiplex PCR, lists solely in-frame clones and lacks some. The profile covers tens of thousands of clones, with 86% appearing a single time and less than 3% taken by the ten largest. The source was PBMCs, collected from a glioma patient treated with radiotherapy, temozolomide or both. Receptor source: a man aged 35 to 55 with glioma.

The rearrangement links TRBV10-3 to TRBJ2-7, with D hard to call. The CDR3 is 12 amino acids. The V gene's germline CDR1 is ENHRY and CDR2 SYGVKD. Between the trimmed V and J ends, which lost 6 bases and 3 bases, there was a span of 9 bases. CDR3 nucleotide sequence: TGTGCCATCAGACGAGACGGCTACGAGCAGTACTTC. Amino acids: CAIRRDGYEQYF.

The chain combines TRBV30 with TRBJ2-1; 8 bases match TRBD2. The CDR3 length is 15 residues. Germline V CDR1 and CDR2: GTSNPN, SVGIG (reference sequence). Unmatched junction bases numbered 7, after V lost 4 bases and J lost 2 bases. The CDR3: CAWTDRGRPYNEQFF. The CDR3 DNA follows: TGTGCCTGGACCGATCGCGGGAGGCCCTACAATGAGCAGTTCTTC. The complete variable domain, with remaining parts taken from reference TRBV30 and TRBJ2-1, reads SQTIHQWPATLVQPVGSPLSLECTVEGTSNPNLYWYRQAAGRGLQLLFYSVGIGQISSEVPQNLSASRPQDRQFILSSKKLLLSDSGFYLCAWTDRGRPYNEQFFGPGTRLTVL.

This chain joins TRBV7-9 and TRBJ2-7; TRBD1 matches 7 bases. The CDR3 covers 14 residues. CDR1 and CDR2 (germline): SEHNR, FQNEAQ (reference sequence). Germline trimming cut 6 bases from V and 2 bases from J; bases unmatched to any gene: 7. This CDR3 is CASRRQGTPYEQYF. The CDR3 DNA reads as TGTGCCAGCAGGAGACAGGGAACCCCCTACGAGCAGTACTTC.

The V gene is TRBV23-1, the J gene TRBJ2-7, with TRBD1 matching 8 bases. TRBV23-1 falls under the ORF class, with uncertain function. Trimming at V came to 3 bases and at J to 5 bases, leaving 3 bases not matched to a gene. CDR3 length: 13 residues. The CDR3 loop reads CASSQPDRDEQYF. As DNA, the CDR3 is TGCGCCAGCAGTCAGCCGGACAGGGACGAGCAGTACTTC.

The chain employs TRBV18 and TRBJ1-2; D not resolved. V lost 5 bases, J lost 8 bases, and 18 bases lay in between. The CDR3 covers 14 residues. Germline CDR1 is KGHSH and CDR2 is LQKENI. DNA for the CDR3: TGTGCCAGCTCAGCCGAGGAAGGGTCAGAAGGCTACACCTTC. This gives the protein CASSAEEGSEGYTF.

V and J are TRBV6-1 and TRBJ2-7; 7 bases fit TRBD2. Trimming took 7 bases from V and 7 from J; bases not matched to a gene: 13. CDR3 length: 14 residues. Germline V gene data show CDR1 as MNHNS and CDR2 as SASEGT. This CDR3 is CASKAGLTGGEQYF. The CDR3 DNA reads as TGTGCCAGCAAGGCGGGTTTGACGGGAGGTGAGCAGTACTTC.

The CDR3 coding sequence is TGCGCCAGCAGCCTGACTATTCAAGACACCGGGGAGCTGTTTTTT. This codes for CASSLTIQDTGELFF. The chain recombines TRBV5-1 with TRBJ2-2; D is perhaps TRBD2 (5 bases). Between the trimmed V and J ends, which lost 4 bases and 3 bases, there was a span of 13 bases. Germline CDR1 reads SGHRS; CDR2 reads YFSETQ. The length of the CDR3 is 15 residues.

As DNA, the CDR3 is TGTGCCAGCAGCTTGGGGACTAGCTCCAATGAGCAGTTCTTC. It codes for CASSLGTSSNEQFF. The chain has TRBV7-2 and TRBJ2-1, with 9 nucleotides matching TRBD2. J was trimmed by 6 bases and V by 3 bases; bases with no gene match: 3. The CDR3 is made up of 14 amino acids. The germline V gene encodes CDR1 SGHTA and CDR2 FQGNSA.

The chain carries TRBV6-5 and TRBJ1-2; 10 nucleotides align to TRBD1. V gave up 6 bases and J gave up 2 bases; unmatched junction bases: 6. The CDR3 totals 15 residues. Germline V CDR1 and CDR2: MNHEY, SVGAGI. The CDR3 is CASRSTGGANYGYTF. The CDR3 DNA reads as TGTGCCAGCAGGTCGACAGGGGGCGCGAACTATGGCTACACCTTC.

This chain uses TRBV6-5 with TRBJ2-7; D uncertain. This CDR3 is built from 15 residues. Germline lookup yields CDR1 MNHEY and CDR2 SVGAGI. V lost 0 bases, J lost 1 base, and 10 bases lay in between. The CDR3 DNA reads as TGTGCCAGCAGTTACTCGGGATTATGGTCCTACGAGCAGTACTTC. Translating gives CASSYSGLWSYEQYF.

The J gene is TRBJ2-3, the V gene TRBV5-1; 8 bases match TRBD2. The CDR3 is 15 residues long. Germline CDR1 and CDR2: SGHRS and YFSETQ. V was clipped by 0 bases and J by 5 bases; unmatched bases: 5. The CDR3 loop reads CASSLDAGGLDTQYF. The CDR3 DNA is TGCGCCAGCAGCTTGGATGCGGGAGGACTAGATACGCAGTATTTT.